This TCR beta chain was sequenced during a study of cytomegalovirus exposure and HLA in healthy donors. The V gene's germline CDR1 is SGHRS and CDR2 YFSETQ. Trimming removed 1 base at V and 4 bases at J, with 15 bases between. The CDR3 spans 15 residues. Using immunoSEQ multiplex PCR, the repertoire was profiled, and TCRdb retains in-frame clones only, with some absent. The sample records under 350,000 clones, 86% being singletons. Sequences were obtained from PBMCs. This receptor was obtained from a woman between 18 and 29 years old in good health and CMV-seronegative. The chain has TRBV5-1 and TRBJ2-7; D perhaps matches TRBD1 (6 bases). The CDR3 DNA follows: TGCGCCAGCAGCTTGACAGGGCCGTGGGGATACGAGCAGTACTTC. Encoded protein: CASSLTGPWGYEQYF.